This T cell receptor (beta chain) was retrieved from a study of T-cell reconstitution after alpha-beta-depleted transplantation in children. A library of TCRbeta sequences, prepared with unique molecular identifiers, was generated. TCRdb reprocessed the PCR reads via MiXCR and lists one record per CDR3 protein. The data show fewer than 750,000 distinct CDR3 sequences, 23% seen once. Regarding this clonotype: What it binds is not known.

Overall study results and limits: At one year after transplant, newly produced T cells mostly accounted for T-cell counts and diversity. The origin of alpha-beta T cells about two months after transplant was reportedly several hundred expanded graft clones. The origin of high day-60 TCRbeta diversity in some patients lay in surviving recipient T cells and thymic progenitors.

This TCR derives from a boy under two years old who had a stem cell transplant for acute myeloid leukemia, so the T cells may come from the graft donor. The source material was PBMCs, mostly from graft donor cells, sampled 360 days after TCRalphabeta/CD19-depleted stem cell transplant.

The chain's CDR3 is CSDRTAGPRNYGYTF. The CDR3, as DNA: TGCAGCGACCGAACTGCCGGGCCCAGGAACTATGGCTACACCTTC. The chain uses TRBV29-1 and TRBJ1-2, with D unresolved. Deletions cut 7 bases from V and 2 bases from J, with 20 bases between. The CDR3 is 15 amino acids. CDR1 is SQVTM and CDR2 is ANQGSEA in the germline V gene.